The 30 T cell receptor beta chains presented below share a single source sample, sequenced in a study of Ad26.COV2.S vaccination and SARS-CoV-2 variants. Regarding treatment: some 20 received Ad26.COV2.S at low or high dose, single or two shots; roughly five received placebo; per-sample allocation not given. Material that was analyzed had been drawn on day 63 after the first vaccine or placebo injection. Generated by immunoSEQ multiplex PCR, the TCRdb table keeps only in-frame clones and is missing some. Altogether approximately 480,000 clones are present, around nine tenths being singletons, with the ten largest covering around 13%. This specimen consisted of peripheral blood, obtained in a trial of Ad26.COV2.S vaccine versus placebo. These receptors were taken from a person between 18 and 65 years old who received the Ad26.COV2.S COVID-19 vaccine or a placebo.

The chain recombines TRBV6-2 or TRBV6-3 with TRBJ2-3; TRBD2 agrees at 7 bases. V trimming: 6 bases; J trimming: 0 bases; junction bases outside the gene matches: 15. From germline, CDR1 is MNHEY and CDR2 SVGEGT. The CDR3 loop spans 18 amino acids. DNA of the CDR3: TGTGCCAGCAGCCGCCCCGTTTCCGGACTAGTAAGCACAGATACGCAGTATTTT. Its protein is CASSRPVSGLVSTDTQYF.

In DNA form, the CDR3 reads TGCGCCAGCAGCCAAGATCTGGGGGGCGGGGAGCTGTTTTTT. This gives the protein CASSQDLGGGELFF. V gene TRBV4-3 combines with J gene TRBJ2-2, with D perhaps TRBD2 (6 bases). This CDR3 has 14 residues. Germline V CDR1 and CDR2: LGHNA, YSLEER. The V end was cut by 0 bases, the J end by 7 bases, with 9 bases between.

The chain joins TRBV6-5 to TRBJ1-1; no firm D call. The germline V gene encodes CDR1 MNHEY and CDR2 SVGAGI. The CDR3 is made up of 13 amino acids. V was shortened by 4 bases and J by 11 bases, with 17 bases between the two germline ends. CDR3 DNA: TGTGCCAGCAGTTTAAAGGTTGGGTTGTCGGCTTTCTTT. This gives the protein CASSLKVGLSAFF.

V usage is TRBV2 and J usage is TRBJ2-7; D is unclear. Germline CDR1 is SNHLY and CDR2 is FYNNEI. Trimming cost V 1 base and J 10 bases, with 17 bases left between them. This CDR3 is built from 14 residues. DNA of the CDR3: TGTGCCAGCAGTGAAGTGGGTTTTAATGGCCTCCAGTACTTC. It specifies CASSEVGFNGLQYF. Full variable domain (remainder filled in from reference TRBV2 and TRBJ2-7): EPEVTQTPSHQVTQMGQEVILRCVPISNHLYFYWYRQILGQKVEFLVSFYNNEISEKSEIFDDQFSVERPDGSNFTLKIRSTKLEDSAMYFCASSEVGFNGLQYFGPGTRLTVT.

This rearrangement joins TRBV19 to TRBJ1-6; possible D gene TRBD1, 6 bases. The V and J ends lost 4 bases and 5 bases respectively, with 12 bases between them. Germline V lookup: CDR1 LNHDA, CDR2 SQIVND (reference sequence). The CDR3 is 15 residues long. This CDR3 reads CASSSQGPNNSPLHF. The CDR3 nucleotides are TGTGCCAGTAGTAGTCAGGGGCCGAATAATTCACCCCTCCACTTT.

The chain links TRBV30 to TRBJ1-2; 7 nucleotides line up with TRBD1. The CDR3 is 14 amino acids. CDR1 GTSNPN and CDR2 SVGIG come from the germline V gene (reference sequence). The CDR3 DNA sequence: TGTGCTCGAACCCCCCGGGACAGAGCCTATGGCTACACCTTC. Translating gives CARTPRDRAYGYTF.

The chain recombines TRBV28 with TRBJ1-1; D remains ambiguous. The V gene lost 3 bases and the J gene lost 7 bases, with 12 bases spanning the gap. The CDR3 is 13 amino acids. Germline V gives CDR1 MDHEN, CDR2 SYDVKM. In DNA form, the CDR3 reads TGTGCCAGCAGTTTGTCTTTGCCATTTGAAGCTTTCTTT. Translating gives CASSLSLPFEAFF.

The table lists this clone with a count of one. The chain carries TRBV24-1 and TRBJ1-5; D is uncertain. Trimming shortened V by 3 bases and J by 5 bases, and 13 bases separated the two germline ends. CDR1 and CDR2 from the germline V gene are KGHDR and SFDVKD. The CDR3 totals 15 residues. CDR3 in amino acids: CATSDPRFFDQPQHF. The CDR3 nucleotides read TGTGCCACCAGTGATCCCAGGTTTTTCGATCAGCCCCAGCATTTT.

The rearrangement uses TRBV11-2 and TRBJ2-1, with a possible D match to TRBD2 (6 bases). V lost 4 bases and J lost 4, with 11 bases in between. The V gene's germline CDR1 is SGHAT and CDR2 FQNNGV. The CDR3 is 14 residues long. The CDR3 protein is CASSSSRGYNEQFF. CDR3 nucleotide sequence: TGTGCCAGCAGCTCGAGCCGGGGGTACAATGAGCAGTTCTTC.

This chain links TRBV11-2 with TRBJ2-1, with D perhaps matching TRBD2 (5 bases). CDR1 SGHAT and CDR2 FQNNGV come from the germline V gene. The CDR3 contains 15 residues. The V end lost 3 bases, the J end lost 0 bases, and 9 bases lay between the germline ends. This chain's CDR3 is CASSLSSSSYNEQFF. The CDR3 nucleotides read TGTGCCAGCAGCTTGTCTAGCAGCTCCTACAATGAGCAGTTCTTC.

The chain carries TRBV5-4 and TRBJ2-1, with no clear D. In germline, CDR1 is SGHNT, CDR2 YYREEE (reference sequence). The CDR3 sequence is 15 residues long. Trimming removed 1 base from V and 0 bases from J, with 8 bases in between. CDR3 sequence (DNA): TGTGCCAGCAGCTTGAGCGTCGGCTCCTACAATGAGCAGTTCTTC. This translates into CASSLSVGSYNEQFF.

This sequence joins TRBV3-1 (or the pseudogene TRBV3-2) and TRBJ1-5, with D unclear. Trimming removed 1 base at V and 4 bases at J, with 8 bases between. This CDR3 region has 14 residues. Germline V gene data show CDR1 as LGHDT and CDR2 as YNNKEL (reference sequence). The CDR3 sequence is CASSQAGQNQPQHF. CDR3 bases: TGTGCCAGCAGCCAAGCCGGCCAGAATCAGCCCCAGCATTTT.

This clone was observed a single time. This chain joins TRBV7-2 and TRBJ1-2; no firm D call. The V gene's germline CDR1 is SGHTA and CDR2 FQGNSA. Deletions cut 5 bases from V and 5 bases from J, with 18 bases between. This CDR3 is 15 amino acids long. The CDR3 loop is CASSPYQPGWYGYTF. In DNA form, the CDR3 reads TGTGCCAGCAGCCCCTACCAGCCGGGTTGGTATGGCTACACCTTC.

The chain uses TRBV15 and TRBJ2-7, with D unclear. The CDR3 loop spans 16 amino acids. Germline assignment: CDR1 LNHNV and CDR2 YYDKDF (reference sequence). V lost 0 bases and J 6 bases, leaving 18 bases between the germline ends. CDR3 sequence: CATSRDLNSRTGEQYF. The DNA for the CDR3 is TGTGCCACCAGCAGAGATCTTAACAGTAGAACTGGCGAGCAGTACTTC. Complete variable domain (other parts from reference TRBV15 and TRBJ2-7): DAMVIQNPRYQVTQFGKPVTLSCSQTLNHNVMYWYQQKSSQAPKLLFHYYDKDFNNEADTPDNFQSRRPNTSFCFLDIRSPGLGDTAMYLCATSRDLNSRTGEQYFGPGTRLTVT.

V gene TRBV6-2 or TRBV6-3 combines with J gene TRBJ2-1; perhaps TRBD2 as D (5 bases). The germline CDR1 and CDR2 sequences are MNHEY and SVGEGT. The CDR3 covers 14 residues. V lost 5 bases and J lost 2, with 10 bases in between. This chain's CDR3 is CASSRGPAYNEQFF. The CDR3 nucleotides read TGTGCCAGCAGTAGAGGGCCTGCCTACAATGAGCAGTTCTTC.

The chain uses TRBV5-1 and TRBJ2-7; 7 bases are shared with TRBD2. Germline values: CDR1 SGHRS, CDR2 YFSETQ. The CDR3 runs to 13 residues. Trimming cost V 3 bases and J 12 bases; bases outside gene matches: 12. The CDR3 nucleotides are TGCGCCAGCAGCTCCCTTGGCGGGGGAGGGGCGTACTTC. As protein: CASSSLGGGGAYF.

The chain couples TRBV7-9 to TRBJ1-2, with D uncertain. V was clipped by 6 bases and J by 1 base, with 12 bases between them. The CDR3 covers 14 residues. Germline V gene lookup returns CDR1 SEHNR and CDR2 FQNEAQ (reference sequence). The CDR3 here is CASRPVGYNYGYTF. The CDR3 DNA follows: TGTGCCAGCAGGCCGGTGGGCTATAACTATGGCTACACCTTC.

V and J are TRBV4-3 and TRBJ2-3; D call uncertain. The germline V and J ends were trimmed by 3 bases and 1 base, with 8 bases remaining between them. The germline CDR1 and CDR2 sequences are LGHNA and YSLEER. This CDR3 is 14 amino acids long. CDR3 DNA: TGCGCCAGCAGCCACCCCCAGGGCACAGATACGCAGTATTTT. Translating it yields CASSHPQGTDTQYF.

Notes on this clone: One end of the junction does not line up with germline, which may come from a read error. The chain has TRBV19 and TRBJ1-2, with a tentative D call TRBD1 (6 bases). The V gene's germline CDR1 is LNHDA and CDR2 SQIVND (reference sequence). CDR3 length: 13 amino acids. DNA of the CDR3: TGTGCCAGTAGTATAGATCGGACAGCCGGTTTTGCCTTC. This translates into CASSIDRTAGFAF.

V usage is TRBV29-1 and J usage is TRBJ2-3; the match to TRBD2 covers 9 bases. The germline V gene has CDR1 SQVTM and CDR2 ANQGSEA. Losses at the gene ends were 5 bases for V and 4 bases for J; bases not matched to a gene: 4. The CDR3 spans 13 residues. The CDR3 DNA reads TGCAGCGTTTCCCGCGGGAGGGCAGATACGCAGTATTTT. Protein: CSVSRGRADTQYF.

This clone was counted once. The CDR3 here is CASRTGGAGGYTF. The CDR3 DNA follows: TGTGCCAGCAGGACAGGGGGCGCAGGTGGCTACACCTTC. The V call is TRBV6-5, the J call TRBJ1-2; TRBD1 matches 10 bases. V lost 6 bases to trimming and J lost 7 bases; unmatched junction nucleotides: 5. The CDR3 spans 13 residues. The germline V gene encodes CDR1 MNHEY and CDR2 SVGAGI.

In this sample, this clone turned up once. J is TRBJ2-1 and V is TRBV9, with TRBD2 identical over 8 bases. The CDR3 runs 17 residues. V lost 2 bases, J lost 7 bases, and 14 bases stayed unmatched. CDR1 and CDR2 (germline): SGDLS, YYNGEE. The CDR3 loop reads CASSVDPISGIANEQFF. CDR3 nucleotide sequence: TGTGCCAGCAGCGTGGACCCGATTAGCGGGATTGCTAATGAGCAGTTCTTC.

This clone was picked up one time. This chain joins TRBV6-5 and TRBJ2-5, with 8 bases aligning to TRBD1. This CDR3 comprises 16 residues. Per germline, CDR1 MNHEY and CDR2 SVGAGI. The junction had 9 bases not matched to a gene; V was cut back by 0 bases and J by 6 bases. DNA of the CDR3: TGTGCCAGCAGTTACTCAACCCAGGGGGCGGGAAAGACCCAGTACTTC. Amino acid sequence: CASSYSTQGAGKTQYF.

The chain employs TRBV10-2 and TRBJ2-3, with 12 bases identical to TRBD2. There are 15 residues in the CDR3. Germline V gene data show CDR1 as WSHSY and CDR2 as SAAADI. V gave up 3 bases and J gave up 6 bases; unmatched junction bases: 4. In nucleotides, the CDR3 is TGCGCCAGCAGTGACCTAGCGGGGGGGATGGATACGCAGTATTTT. Its protein product is CASSDLAGGMDTQYF.

This chain joins TRBV4-2 and TRBJ2-3, with D maybe TRBD2 (5 bases). V was shortened by 1 base and J by 4 bases, with 9 bases between the two germline ends. Germline lookup yields CDR1 LGHNA and CDR2 YNFKEQ. CDR3 length: 14 amino acids. The CDR3 spells CASSQGVLADTQYF. Here the CDR3 DNA reads TGTGCCAGCAGCCAAGGAGTACTAGCAGATACGCAGTATTTT.

This chain connects TRBV6-2 or TRBV6-3 to TRBJ1-2, with D unresolved. Germline V CDR1 and CDR2: MNHEY, SVGEGT. V was pared by 5 bases and J by 5 bases, with 3 bases between. The CDR3 totals 10 residues. In nucleotides, the CDR3 is TGTGCCAGCAGTGGGTATGGCTACACCTTC. Protein sequence: CASSGYGYTF.

V and J are TRBV10-3 and TRBJ2-7; D perhaps matches TRBD2 (6 bases). The germline V gene has CDR1 ENHRY and CDR2 SYGVKD. Between the trimmed V and J ends, which lost 4 bases and 2 bases, there was a span of 12 bases. The CDR3 is 14 residues long. The CDR3: CAISARGGAYEQYF. The CDR3, as DNA: TGTGCCATCAGTGCGCGGGGCGGAGCCTACGAGCAGTACTTC.

This clone has more than one count but fewer than ten. The V gene is TRBV5-1, the J gene TRBJ1-2, with a possible D match to TRBD1 (6 bases). V was shortened by 4 bases and J by 8 bases, with 15 bases between the two germline ends. Germline lookup yields CDR1 SGHRS and CDR2 YFSETQ. CDR3 length: 13 residues. The CDR3 DNA reads TGCGCCAGCAGCGTCGGACAGTTCAACGGCTACACCTTC. This sequence encodes CASSVGQFNGYTF.

The chain carries TRBV28 and TRBJ1-2; D might be TRBD1 (6 bases). CDR3 length: 15 amino acids. The V end lost 6 bases, the J end lost 4 bases, and 18 bases lay between the germline ends. Germline CDR1 is MDHEN and CDR2 is SYDVKM. CDR3 residues: CASSISLGGLYGYTF. The CDR3 bases are TGTGCCAGCAGCATCTCCTTGGGGGGCCTCTATGGCTACACCTTC.

This clone was detected only a few times. V gene TRBV7-3 combines with J gene TRBJ1-1; D is undetermined. Germline lookup yields CDR1 SGHTA and CDR2 FQGTGA. V lost 2 bases and J 8 bases, leaving 12 bases between the germline ends. The CDR3 is 13 residues long. As DNA, the CDR3 is TGTGCCAGCAGCTTAGTCTGGGGTCAGGAAGCTTTCTTT. The encoded protein is CASSLVWGQEAFF.